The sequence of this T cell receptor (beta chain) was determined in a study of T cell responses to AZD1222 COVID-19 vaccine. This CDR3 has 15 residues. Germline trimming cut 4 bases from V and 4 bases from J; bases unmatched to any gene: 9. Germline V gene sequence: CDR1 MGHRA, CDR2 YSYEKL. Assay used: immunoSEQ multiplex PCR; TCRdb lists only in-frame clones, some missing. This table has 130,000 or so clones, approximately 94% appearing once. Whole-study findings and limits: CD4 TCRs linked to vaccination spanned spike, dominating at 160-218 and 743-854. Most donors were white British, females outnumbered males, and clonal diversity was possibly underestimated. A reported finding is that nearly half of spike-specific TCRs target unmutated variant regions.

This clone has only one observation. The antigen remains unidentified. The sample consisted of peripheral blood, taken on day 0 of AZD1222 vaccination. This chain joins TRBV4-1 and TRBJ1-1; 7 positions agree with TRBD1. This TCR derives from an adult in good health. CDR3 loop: CASSRLYDRATEAFF. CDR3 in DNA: TGCGCCAGCAGCCGTTTATACGACAGGGCCACTGAAGCTTTCTTT.